The clone carrying this T cell receptor beta chain was found many times. This CDR3 is built from 15 residues. Trimming shortened V by 6 bases and J by 4 bases, and 18 bases separated the two germline ends. These data belong to a study of T cells in Graves' hyperthyroidism and ophthalmopathy. TCR beta CDR3 region amplification was performed from RNA transcripts. The HTBI set primed first-round TCR CDR3 RT-PCR. TCRdb re-analysed the multiplex PCR reads in MiXCR, keeping a single row per CDR3 protein. The sample lists 650,000 to 700,000 distinct CDR3 sequences, 17% occurring once. This receptor was obtained from a middle-aged man with Graves' hyperthyroidism. The sequenced material came from blood. The V and J genes are TRBV12-3 or TRBV12-4 and TRBJ1-2, with D maybe TRBD1 (5 bases). The CDR3 is CASRLGQGVSYGYTF. CDR3 coding DNA: TGTGCCAGCAGGCTCGGGCAAGGGGTTAGCTATGGCTACACCTTC.